This TCR beta chain emerged from a study of cytomegalovirus exposure and HLA in healthy donors. Study outcomes and limitations: Across donors, most TCRs were seen rarely, yet some public ones were widespread.

Though probably carrying unrecorded immune exposures, donors were nominally healthy at sampling. This PCR relied on a set of 60 Vbeta primers and 13 Jbeta primers. Profiled with immunoSEQ multiplex PCR; TCRdb holds only in-frame clones, not every one. The sample lists approximately 210,000 clones, roughly 77% occurring once. This CDR3 has 18 amino acids. Germline values: CDR1 LNHNV, CDR2 YYDKDF (reference sequence). V shed 5 bases and J 6 bases; nucleotides not matched to a gene: 19. Of note for this clone: What it recognizes is unknown.

Sequencing was performed on PBMCs. This chain links TRBV15 with TRBJ1-2; TRBD1 matches at 9 bases. This receptor was identified in a male donor in good health and CMV-seropositive. The CDR3 coding sequence is TGTGCCACCAGCGGAACCACCCCGGGACAGGGCAATAGAGATGGCTACACCTTC. It encodes CATSGTTPGQGNRDGYTF.